The 9 T cell receptor beta chains in this list originate from one sample, sequenced in a study of T cell responses to AZD1222 COVID-19 vaccine. Measured with immunoSEQ multiplex PCR; TCRdb has only the in-frame clones, and not every one. Of about 130,000 clones in the sample, 88% were seen once. The sequenced sample was peripheral blood, obtained on day 0 of MenACWY control vaccination. The receptors come from an adult in good health.

This chain joins TRBV19 and TRBJ2-3; TRBD2 agrees at 8 bases. The CDR3 runs to 15 residues. CDR1 and CDR2 (germline): LNHDA, SQIVND (reference sequence). V shed 5 bases and J 0 bases; nucleotides not matched to a gene: 4. The CDR3 loop reads CASSLLAVSTDTQYF. The CDR3 bases are TGTGCCAGTAGTTTACTAGCGGTAAGCACAGATACGCAGTATTTT.

J is TRBJ1-2 and V is TRBV11-2; D is perhaps TRBD1 (5 bases). The CDR3 runs to 10 residues. V was cut by 3 bases and J by 14 bases, with 10 bases left in between. CDR1 is SGHAT and CDR2 is FQNNGV in the germline V gene. The CDR3 DNA reads TGTGCCAGCAGCTTCGACAGAGCGACCTTC. It codes for CASSFDRATF.

Turning to this clone: One end of the junction does not line up with germline, which may come from a read error. V and J are TRBV9 and TRBJ1-6, with D possibly being TRBD1 (5 bases). CDR1 is SGDLS and CDR2 is YYNGEE in the germline V gene. The CDR3 has 16 residues. CDR3 nucleotides: TGTGCCAGCACCGTAGAATCCGGGGCTACGGGATCACCCCTCCACTTT. It codes for CASTVESGATGSPLHF.

The genes are TRBV5-1 and TRBJ1-3; tentative D call: TRBD1 (6 bases). V lost 4 bases to trimming and J lost 0 bases, with 17 bases between them. This CDR3 has 17 residues. The germline CDR1 and CDR2 sequences are SGHRS and YFSETQ. CDR3 DNA sequence: TGCGCCAGCAGCCAACTTGGACAGCTTATCTCTGGAAACACCATATATTTT. Translated, it gives CASSQLGQLISGNTIYF.

The gene calls are TRBV30 and TRBJ1-2; no clear D. Trimming took 8 bases from V and 8 from J, leaving 12 bases between them. The CDR3 has 10 amino acids. Germline CDR1 is GTSNPN and CDR2 is SVGIG (reference sequence). The DNA of the CDR3 is TGTGCCGGCGCAGGAGGCGGCTACACCTTC. It specifies CAGAGGGYTF.

This clone was recorded only once. The V call is TRBV4-1, the J call TRBJ2-1, with 12 bases that match TRBD2. The V gene's germline CDR1 is MGHRA and CDR2 YSYEKL. The ends lost 4 bases at V and 3 bases at J; junction bases unmatched: 1. The CDR3 totals 15 residues. This CDR3 reads CASSRTSGDYNEQFF. Here the CDR3 DNA reads TGCGCCAGCAGCCGGACTAGCGGGGACTACAATGAGCAGTTCTTC.

The genes are TRBV5-1 and TRBJ2-5; TRBD2 agrees at 11 bases. Germline CDR1 reads SGHRS; CDR2 reads YFSETQ. This CDR3 contains 17 residues. V lost 2 bases, J lost 2 bases, and 8 bases stayed unmatched. Here the CDR3 DNA reads TGCGCCAGCAGCTTAATACCGGGACTAGCGGTTCAAGAGACCCAGTACTTC. This gives the protein CASSLIPGLAVQETQYF. Based on the CDR3 plus reference TRBV5-1 and TRBJ2-5, the full variable domain is KAGVTQTPRYLIKTRGQQVTLSCSPISGHRSVSWYQQTPGQGLQFLFEYFSETQRNKGNFPGRFSGRQFSNSRSEMNVSTLELGDSALYLCASSLIPGLAVQETQYFGPGTRLLVL.

This chain connects TRBV7-6 to TRBJ1-3, with D uncertain. The germline V and J ends were trimmed by 5 bases and 2 bases, with 13 bases remaining between them. Germline V gene sequence: CDR1 SGHVS, CDR2 FNYEAQ. The CDR3 spans 15 residues. In nucleotides, the CDR3 is TGTGCCAGCAGCGCAGGAGGGATCACTGGAAACACCATATATTTT. Protein: CASSAGGITGNTIYF.

The V and J genes are TRBV3-1 (or the pseudogene TRBV3-2) and TRBJ2-7; perhaps D is TRBD1 or TRBD2 (5 bases each). The CDR3 contains 15 residues. V dropped 1 base and J dropped 2 bases, with 12 bases sitting between them. Germline CDR1 reads LGHDT; CDR2 reads YNNKEL (reference sequence). DNA of the CDR3: TGTGCCAGCAGCCAAGGGTTTGGGGGAGCCTACGAGCAGTACTTC. The encoded protein is CASSQGFGGAYEQYF.